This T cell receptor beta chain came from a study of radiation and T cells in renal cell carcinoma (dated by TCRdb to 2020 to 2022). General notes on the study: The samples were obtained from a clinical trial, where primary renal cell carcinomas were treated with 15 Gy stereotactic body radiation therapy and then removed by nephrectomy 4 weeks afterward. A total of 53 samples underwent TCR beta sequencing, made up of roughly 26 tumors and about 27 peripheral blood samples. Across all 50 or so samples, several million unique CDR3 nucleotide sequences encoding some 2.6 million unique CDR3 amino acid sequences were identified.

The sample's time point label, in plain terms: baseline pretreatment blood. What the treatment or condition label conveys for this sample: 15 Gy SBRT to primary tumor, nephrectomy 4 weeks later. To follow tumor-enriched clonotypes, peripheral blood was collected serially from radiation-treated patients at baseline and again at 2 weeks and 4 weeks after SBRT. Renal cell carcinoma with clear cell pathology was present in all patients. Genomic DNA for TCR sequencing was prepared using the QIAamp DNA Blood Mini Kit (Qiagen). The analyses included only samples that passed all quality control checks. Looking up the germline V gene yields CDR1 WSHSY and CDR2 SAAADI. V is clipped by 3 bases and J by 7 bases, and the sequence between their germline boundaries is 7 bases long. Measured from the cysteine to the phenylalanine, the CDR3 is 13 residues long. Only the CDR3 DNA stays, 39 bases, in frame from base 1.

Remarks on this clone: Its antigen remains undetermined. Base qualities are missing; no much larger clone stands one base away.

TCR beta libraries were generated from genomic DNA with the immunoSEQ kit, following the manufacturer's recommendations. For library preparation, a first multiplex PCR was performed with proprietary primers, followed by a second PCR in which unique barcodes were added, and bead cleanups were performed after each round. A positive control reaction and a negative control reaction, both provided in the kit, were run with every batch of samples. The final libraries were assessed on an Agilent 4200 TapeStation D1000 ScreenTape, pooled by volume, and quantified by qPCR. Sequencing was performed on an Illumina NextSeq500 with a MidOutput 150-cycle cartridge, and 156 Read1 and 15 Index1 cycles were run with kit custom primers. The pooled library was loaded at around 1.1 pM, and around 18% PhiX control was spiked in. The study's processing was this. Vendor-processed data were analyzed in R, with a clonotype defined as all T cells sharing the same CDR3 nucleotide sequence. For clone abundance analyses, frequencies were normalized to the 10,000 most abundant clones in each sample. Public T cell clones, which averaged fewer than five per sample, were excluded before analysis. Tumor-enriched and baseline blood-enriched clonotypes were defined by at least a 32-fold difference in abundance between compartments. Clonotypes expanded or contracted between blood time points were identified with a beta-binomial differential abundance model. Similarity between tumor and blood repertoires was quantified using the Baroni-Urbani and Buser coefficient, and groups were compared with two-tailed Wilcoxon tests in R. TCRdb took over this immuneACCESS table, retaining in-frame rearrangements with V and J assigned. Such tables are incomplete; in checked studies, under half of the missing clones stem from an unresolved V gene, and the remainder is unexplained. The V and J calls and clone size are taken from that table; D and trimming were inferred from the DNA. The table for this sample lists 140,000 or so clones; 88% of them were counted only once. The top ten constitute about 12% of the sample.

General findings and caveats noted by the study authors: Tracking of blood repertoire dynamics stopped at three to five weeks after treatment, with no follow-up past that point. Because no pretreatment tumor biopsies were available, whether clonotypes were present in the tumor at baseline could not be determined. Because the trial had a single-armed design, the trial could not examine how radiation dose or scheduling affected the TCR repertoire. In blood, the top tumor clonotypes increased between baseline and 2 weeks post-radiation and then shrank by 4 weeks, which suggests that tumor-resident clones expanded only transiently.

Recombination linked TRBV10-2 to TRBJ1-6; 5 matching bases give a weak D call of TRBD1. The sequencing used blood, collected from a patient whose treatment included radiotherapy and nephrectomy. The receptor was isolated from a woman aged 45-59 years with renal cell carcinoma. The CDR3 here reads CASSDRENSPLHF. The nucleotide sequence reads TGCGCCAGCAGTGACAGGGAAAATTCACCCCTCCACTTT.